This T cell receptor (beta chain) emerged from a study of cytomegalovirus exposure and HLA in healthy donors. From germline, CDR1 is SGHNT and CDR2 YYREEE (reference sequence). The CDR3 has 15 amino acids. V shed 1 base, J shed 7 bases, and the junction held 9 bases outside the gene matches. PCR employed 60 Vbeta and 13 Jbeta primers. Clones were sequenced by immunoSEQ multiplex PCR, and TCRdb holds only the in-frame ones, with some missing. This table has about 69,000 clones, roughly three quarters appearing once. This clone occurred once. The V and J genes are TRBV5-4 and TRBJ1-1; 8 bases line up with TRBD1. This clonotype was obtained from a young man in good health and CMV-seronegative. The specimen was PBMCs. CDR3 in amino acids: CASSLRQGATGEAFF. The DNA of the CDR3 is TGTGCCAGCAGCTTGAGGCAGGGGGCGACGGGTGAAGCTTTCTTT.